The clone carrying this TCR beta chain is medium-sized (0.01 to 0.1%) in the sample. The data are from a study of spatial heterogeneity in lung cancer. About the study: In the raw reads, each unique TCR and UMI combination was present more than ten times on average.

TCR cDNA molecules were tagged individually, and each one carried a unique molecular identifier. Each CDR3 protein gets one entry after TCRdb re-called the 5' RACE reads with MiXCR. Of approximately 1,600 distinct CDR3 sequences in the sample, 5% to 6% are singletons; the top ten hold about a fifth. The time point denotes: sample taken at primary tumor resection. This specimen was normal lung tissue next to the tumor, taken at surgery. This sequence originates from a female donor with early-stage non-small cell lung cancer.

The CDR3 DNA sequence: TGCGCCAGCAGCCGCGTGACAGGGGTCCTATCCAATGAGCAGTTCTTC. This sequence encodes CASSRVTGVLSNEQFF. The chain links TRBV4-3 to TRBJ2-1; TRBD1 aligns across 8 bases. V was pared by 4 bases and J by 6 bases, with 11 bases of the junction left unmatched. The CDR3 has 16 residues. The germline gives CDR1 LGHNA, CDR2 YSLEER.